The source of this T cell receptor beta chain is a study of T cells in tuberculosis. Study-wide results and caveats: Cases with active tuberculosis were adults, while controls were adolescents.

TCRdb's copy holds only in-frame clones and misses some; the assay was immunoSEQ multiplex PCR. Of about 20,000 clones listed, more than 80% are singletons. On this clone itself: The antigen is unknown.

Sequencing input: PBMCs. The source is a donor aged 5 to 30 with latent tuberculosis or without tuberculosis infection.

CDR3 sequence (DNA): TGTGCCAGCAGTTACTCTGATAGGGGTGCGAGATATGGCTACACCTTC. Protein sequence: CASSYSDRGARYGYTF. The chain couples TRBV6-6 to TRBJ1-2; the D gene is possibly TRBD1 (5 bases). The CDR3 extends over 16 amino acids. V was cut by 0 bases and J by 5 bases, with 16 bases left in between. Germline V gene lookup returns CDR1 MNHNY and CDR2 SVGAGI (reference sequence).